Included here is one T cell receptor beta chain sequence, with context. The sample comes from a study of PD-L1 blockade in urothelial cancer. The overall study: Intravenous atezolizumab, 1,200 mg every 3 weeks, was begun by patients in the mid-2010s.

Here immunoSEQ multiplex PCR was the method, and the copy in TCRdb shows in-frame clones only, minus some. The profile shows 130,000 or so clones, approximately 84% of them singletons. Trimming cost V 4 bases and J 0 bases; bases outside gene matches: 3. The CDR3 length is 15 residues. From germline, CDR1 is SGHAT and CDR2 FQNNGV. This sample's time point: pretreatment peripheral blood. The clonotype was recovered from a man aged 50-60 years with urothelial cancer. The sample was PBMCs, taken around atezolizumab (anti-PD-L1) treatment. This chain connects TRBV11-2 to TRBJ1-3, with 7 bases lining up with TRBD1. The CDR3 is CASSSRTGSGNTIYF. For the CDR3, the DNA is TGTGCCAGCAGCTCTAGGACAGGCTCTGGAAACACCATATATTTT. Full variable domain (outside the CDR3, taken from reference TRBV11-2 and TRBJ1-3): EAGVAQSPRYKIIEKRQSVAFWCNPISGHATLYWYQQILGQGPKLLIQFQNNGVVDDSQLPKDRFSAERLKGVDSTLKIQPAKLEDSAVYLCASSSRTGSGNTIYFGEGSWLTVV.